The text below deals with one T cell receptor beta chain. These data come from a study of control samples from healthy donors and cancer patients. Here immunoSEQ multiplex PCR was the method, and the copy in TCRdb shows in-frame clones only, minus some. The data show roughly 20,000 clones, roughly 80% seen once. V was clipped by 8 bases and J by 0 bases, with 16 bases between them. The CDR3 covers 15 residues. The germline CDR1 and CDR2 sequences are MNHEY and SVGAGI. Sequenced: PBMCs. This chain links TRBV6-5 with TRBJ1-1; D may be TRBD1 (5 bases). The TCR comes from a man of 80 years or more with head and neck cancer. The CDR3 spells CASRAPGVMNTEAFF. The DNA for the CDR3 is TGTGCCAGCCGAGCGCCGGGGGTAATGAACACTGAAGCTTTCTTT.